These T cell receptor beta chains were read from a single sample in a study of blood T cells in healthy people across ages. TCRdb re-called the 5' RACE reads through MiXCR, storing one row per CDR3 protein. Of nearly 800,000 distinct CDR3 sequences listed, roughly 56% are singletons. Sequencing was done on a sample of blood. The receptors here all came from a middle-aged man in good health. Both conserved end residues are part of each CDR3. A D gene is named only where the DNA matches it firmly. Clone size is given for some rows only: seen once, a few or many times, or a class if the clone is expanded.

j_call: TRBJ1-2
d_call: NA
clone_size: NA
v_call: TRBV12-3/TRBV12-4
cdr3_nt: TGTGCCAGCAGCCAGCAGGGGCGGGTGCTTTATGGCTACACCTTC
cdr3_aa: CASSQQGRVLYGYTF

j_call: TRBJ2-7
d_call: NA
clone_size: NA
v_call: TRBV28
cdr3_nt: TGTGCCAGCAGGGACAGCCAGGGGGAGCAGTACTTC
cdr3_aa: CASRDSQGEQYF

j_call: TRBJ1-2
d_call: TRBD1
clone_size: once
v_call: TRBV5-1
cdr3_nt: TGCACCAGCAGCCCATATCTTACAGGGGCGATAACGTCTAACTATGGCTACACCTTC
cdr3_aa: CTSSPYLTGAITSNYGYTF

j_call: TRBJ1-2
d_call: NA
clone_size: NA
v_call: TRBV20-1
cdr3_nt: TGCAGTGCTAGAGCGCCGGACAGCTATGGCTACACCTTC
cdr3_aa: CSARAPDSYGYTF

j_call: TRBJ2-1
d_call: NA
clone_size: NA
v_call: TRBV2
cdr3_nt: TGTGCCAGCAGTGACCGGCTAGCGTCGAACAATGAGCAGTTCTTC
cdr3_aa: CASSDRLASNNEQFF

j_call: TRBJ2-7
d_call: NA
clone_size: few
v_call: TRBV6-4
cdr3_nt: TGTGCCAGCAGTGACTCCGGACTACCTACGGCCGAGCAGTACTTC
cdr3_aa: CASSDSGLPTAEQYF

j_call: TRBJ2-7
d_call: NA
clone_size: NA
v_call: TRBV4-1
cdr3_nt: TGCGCCAGCAGTCAAACTCCGACAGTCTCCTACGAGCAGTACTTC
cdr3_aa: CASSQTPTVSYEQYF

j_call: TRBJ2-7
d_call: TRBD2
clone_size: NA
v_call: TRBV28
cdr3_nt: TGTGCCAGCAGTTTGGTAGCGGGAGACTACGAGCAGTACTTC
cdr3_aa: CASSLVAGDYEQYF

j_call: TRBJ2-1
d_call: NA
clone_size: NA
v_call: TRBV20-1
cdr3_nt: TGCAGTGCTAGTTCCGGTCGGGCCACGGGTGTGAATGAGCAGTTCTTC
cdr3_aa: CSASSGRATGVNEQFF

j_call: TRBJ1-2
d_call: NA
clone_size: many
v_call: TRBV4-1
cdr3_nt: TGCGCCAGCAGCCATAACTTGTGGGTCTATGGCTACACCTTC
cdr3_aa: CASSHNLWVYGYTF

j_call: TRBJ2-1
d_call: TRBD2
clone_size: NA
v_call: TRBV3-1
cdr3_nt: TGTGCCAGCAGCCACACTTTAGCGGGCAAACACAATGAGCAGTTCTTC
cdr3_aa: CASSHTLAGKHNEQFF

j_call: TRBJ2-5
d_call: NA
clone_size: NA
v_call: TRBV10-3
cdr3_nt: TGTGCCATCAGTCCCAGGGGTCAAGAGACCCAGTACTTC
cdr3_aa: CAISPRGQETQYF

j_call: TRBJ2-5
d_call: NA
clone_size: few
v_call: TRBV9
cdr3_nt: TGTGCCAGCAGCAACACGGGACTTCCACTGGGGACCCAGTACTTC
cdr3_aa: CASSNTGLPLGTQYF

j_call: TRBJ2-5
d_call: TRBD1
clone_size: many
v_call: TRBV11-2
cdr3_nt: TGTGCCAGCAGTCGACAGGGTGGCCAAGAGACCCAGTACTTC
cdr3_aa: CASSRQGGQETQYF

j_call: TRBJ1-2
d_call: NA
clone_size: few
v_call: TRBV6-1
cdr3_nt: TGTGCCAGCAGGCCACCCACAGGGTTGAGTGGTGGTGGCTACACCTTC
cdr3_aa: CASRPPTGLSGGGYTF

j_call: TRBJ2-1
d_call: TRBD2
clone_size: NA
v_call: TRBV20-1
cdr3_nt: TGCAGTGCTAGAGTCCGGACTAGCGGGAGTTGGGATGAGCAGTTCTTC
cdr3_aa: CSARVRTSGSWDEQFF

j_call: TRBJ1-5
d_call: NA
clone_size: NA
v_call: TRBV5-1
cdr3_nt: TGCGCCAGCAGTCAGGACACTAGTGAGGATCAGCCCCAGCATTTT
cdr3_aa: CASSQDTSEDQPQHF

j_call: TRBJ2-5
d_call: NA
clone_size: NA
v_call: TRBV19
cdr3_nt: TGTGCCAGTAGTATAGGAAGTGTGAGGGAGACCCAGTACTTC
cdr3_aa: CASSIGSVRETQYF

j_call: TRBJ2-7
d_call: NA
clone_size: NA
v_call: TRBV11-1
cdr3_nt: TGTGCCAGCAGCTCCCCGGTGGGGACCGCCTACAATGAGCAGTACTTC
cdr3_aa: CASSSPVGTAYNEQYF

j_call: TRBJ2-7
d_call: TRBD2
clone_size: few
v_call: TRBV6-1
cdr3_nt: TGTGCCAGCAGTGAAGAGACTAGCGGGGGGTACGAGCAGTACTTC
cdr3_aa: CASSEETSGGYEQYF

j_call: TRBJ2-2
d_call: NA
clone_size: NA
v_call: TRBV5-1
cdr3_nt: TGCGCCAGCAGCCGTCCCGAGAGCACCGGGGAGCTGTTTTTT
cdr3_aa: CASSRPESTGELFF

j_call: TRBJ2-6
d_call: NA
clone_size: NA
v_call: TRBV9
cdr3_nt: TGTGCCAGCAGCGTAGACCTCTCTGGGGCCAACGTCCTGACTTTC
cdr3_aa: CASSVDLSGANVLTF

j_call: TRBJ2-3
d_call: NA
clone_size: NA
v_call: TRBV6-6
cdr3_nt: TGTGCCAGCAGTTATCAAAGGGTTTCAGATACGCAGTATTTT
cdr3_aa: CASSYQRVSDTQYF

j_call: TRBJ2-5
d_call: NA
clone_size: NA
v_call: TRBV6-2/TRBV6-3
cdr3_nt: TGTGCCAGCAGTTTCGGACCCGGCGAGCCTTGGCAAGAGACCCAGTACTTC
cdr3_aa: CASSFGPGEPWQETQYF

j_call: TRBJ2-3
d_call: NA
clone_size: NA
v_call: TRBV14
cdr3_nt: TGTGCCGGCAGCCTAGAAGCCAACCCCACAGATACGCAGTATTTT
cdr3_aa: CAGSLEANPTDTQYF

j_call: TRBJ1-2
d_call: TRBD1
clone_size: NA
v_call: TRBV9
cdr3_nt: TGTGCCAGCAGCGTATTCGGGACAGGGAGATATGGCTACACCTTC
cdr3_aa: CASSVFGTGRYGYTF

j_call: TRBJ2-5
d_call: TRBD2
clone_size: NA
v_call: TRBV20-1
cdr3_nt: TGCAGTGCGCGGACTAGCGGGGGGGCGATTGAGCAGTACTTC
cdr3_aa: CSARTSGGAIEQYF

j_call: TRBJ2-4
d_call: TRBD2
clone_size: few
v_call: TRBV6-5
cdr3_nt: TGTGCCAGCAGTCCGCGGGAGGGGGGTAGAAACATTCAGTACTTC
cdr3_aa: CASSPREGGRNIQYF

j_call: TRBJ2-2
d_call: TRBD2
clone_size: NA
v_call: TRBV20-1
cdr3_nt: TGCAGTGCTAGACCCCCTGGGGCTAGCGGAAACACCGGGGAGCTGTTTTTT
cdr3_aa: CSARPPGASGNTGELFF

j_call: TRBJ1-1
d_call: NA
clone_size: NA
v_call: TRBV6-1
cdr3_nt: TGTGCCAGCTCGATCGACACAGCCACTGAAGCTTTCTTT
cdr3_aa: CASSIDTATEAFF

j_call: TRBJ2-5
d_call: NA
clone_size: NA
v_call: TRBV15
cdr3_nt: TGTGCCACCAGCAGAGATGGTTCTTCTCCTGCGGGAATCGGAGAGACCCAGTACTTC
cdr3_aa: CATSRDGSSPAGIGETQYF

j_call: TRBJ2-7
d_call: TRBD2
clone_size: NA
v_call: TRBV27
cdr3_nt: TGTGCCAGCAGTGACCCAACTAGCGGGTCCTACGAGCAGTACTTC
cdr3_aa: CASSDPTSGSYEQYF

j_call: TRBJ2-4
d_call: TRBD2
clone_size: NA
v_call: TRBV20-1
cdr3_nt: TGCAGTGGCATTTTTGGGCTAGCGGGAGGAATTCAGTACTTC
cdr3_aa: CSGIFGLAGGIQYF

j_call: TRBJ2-5
d_call: TRBD1
clone_size: few
v_call: TRBV5-4
cdr3_nt: TGTGCCAGCAGCGCCCAGACAGGGGGCCAAGAGACCCAGTACTTC
cdr3_aa: CASSAQTGGQETQYF

j_call: TRBJ2-4
d_call: NA
clone_size: few
v_call: TRBV6-2/TRBV6-3
cdr3_nt: TGTGCCAGCAGACCCCATCTAGCATCAGGTCTCGACATTCAGTACTTC
cdr3_aa: CASRPHLASGLDIQYF

j_call: TRBJ2-5
d_call: NA
clone_size: NA
v_call: TRBV21-1
cdr3_nt: TGTGCCAGCATCGGACTAGCGGGGGGTGGGGCCTACAATGAGCAGTACTTC
cdr3_aa: CASIGLAGGGAYNEQYF

j_call: TRBJ1-2
d_call: NA
clone_size: few
v_call: TRBV10-3
cdr3_nt: TGTGCCATCAGTGATGCCAGGAGAGCCGTCGCCCCCTATGGCTACACCTTC
cdr3_aa: CAISDARRAVAPYGYTF

j_call: TRBJ2-3
d_call: NA
clone_size: NA
v_call: TRBV12-3/TRBV12-4
cdr3_nt: TGTGCCAGCAGCGCCCCGACAGATATGCAGTATTTT
cdr3_aa: CASSAPTDMQYF

j_call: TRBJ2-3
d_call: NA
clone_size: NA
v_call: TRBV7-2
cdr3_nt: TGTGCCAGCAGCCGAGAGGGGCGTTGGAGCACAGATACGCAGTATTTT
cdr3_aa: CASSREGRWSTDTQYF

j_call: TRBJ2-7
d_call: TRBD1
clone_size: many
v_call: TRBV7-2
cdr3_nt: TGTGCCAGCAGCTTACCCTCGGGACAGACCATCGAGCAGTACTTC
cdr3_aa: CASSLPSGQTIEQYF

j_call: TRBJ2-7
d_call: NA
clone_size: NA
v_call: TRBV10-1
cdr3_nt: TGCGCCAGCAGTCCCCGGGGTCCTGGAAACAACTCCTACGAGCAGTACTTC
cdr3_aa: CASSPRGPGNNSYEQYF

j_call: TRBJ1-2
d_call: NA
clone_size: NA
v_call: TRBV6-1
cdr3_nt: TGTGCCAGCAGTGAAGCCTATGGCTACACCTTC
cdr3_aa: CASSEAYGYTF

j_call: TRBJ1-4
d_call: NA
clone_size: NA
v_call: TRBV20-1
cdr3_nt: TGCAGTGCTAGCAGGGACCGGGGGTATGAAAAACTGTTTTTT
cdr3_aa: CSASRDRGYEKLFF

j_call: TRBJ1-1
d_call: NA
clone_size: NA
v_call: TRBV5-1
cdr3_nt: TGCGCCAGCACCGGAGGGGGTTCTGAAGCTTTCTTT
cdr3_aa: CASTGGGSEAFF

j_call: TRBJ2-7
d_call: TRBD2
clone_size: NA
v_call: TRBV7-3
cdr3_nt: TGTGCCAGCAGCTTCGTATCTACTAGCGGGGGTACCCCTAAGTACGAGCAGTACTTC
cdr3_aa: CASSFVSTSGGTPKYEQYF

j_call: TRBJ1-5
d_call: TRBD1
clone_size: NA
v_call: TRBV2
cdr3_nt: TGTGCCAGCAGTGTACCCCGGGACAGGAGCGGTCGATCCCACCCCCAGCATTTT
cdr3_aa: CASSVPRDRSGRSHPQHF